Shown below are 27 T cell receptor beta chains from a single sample sequenced in a study of T cell responses to AZD1222 COVID-19 vaccine (dated by TCRdb to about 2021). The library was built by means of the immunoSEQ multiplex PCR assay. TCRdb mirrors the immuneACCESS table, restricted to in-frame sequences. Some clones are absent from its copies; in checked studies, under half trace to an unresolved V gene, and the reason for the others is unknown. This sample comprises about 90,000 clones, 65% to 90% of them detected only once. The ten most abundant clones make up about 8% of the sample. The sample's time point, from its label and the paper: baseline before first vaccination. The specimen was peripheral blood, collected on day 0 of AZD1222 vaccination. Receptors were obtained from an adult in good health.

The chain recombines TRBV6-5 with TRBJ2-2; D not resolved. Germline-derived CDR1 and CDR2 are MNHEY and SVGAGI. V lost 7 bases, J lost 3 bases, and 12 bases lay in between. The CDR3 extends over 14 amino acids. CDR3 nucleotide sequence: TGTGCCAGCATGAAGGGATGGGACACCGGGGAGCTGTTTTTT. Protein: CASMKGWDTGELFF.

CDR3 residues: CAITGSTEAFF. CDR3 in DNA: TGTGCCATCACAGGGAGCACTGAAGCTTTCTTT. The chain carries TRBV12-3 or TRBV12-4 and TRBJ1-1, with D tentatively TRBD1 (6 bases). With 10 bases removed from V and 4 bases from J, the gap between germline ends came to 10 bases. This CDR3 is 11 amino acids long.

The rearrangement joins TRBV5-1 to TRBJ1-2, with 7 bases aligning to TRBD1. V lost 1 base and J lost 0; bases outside the gene matches: 3. Germline values: CDR1 SGHRS, CDR2 YFSETQ. The CDR3 is 15 residues long. CDR3 sequence: CASSLSRGSNYGYTF. CDR3 in DNA: TGCGCCAGCAGCTTGAGCAGGGGGTCTAACTATGGCTACACCTTC. Filled out from reference TRBV5-1 and TRBJ1-2, the complete variable domain reads KAGVTQTPRYLIKTRGQQVTLSCSPISGHRSVSWYQQTPGQGLQFLFEYFSETQRNKGNFPGRFSGRQFSNSRSEMNVSTLELGDSALYLCASSLSRGSNYGYTFGSGTRLTVV.

J is TRBJ2-1 and V is TRBV29-1, with TRBD1 matching over 7 bases. The CDR3 is 15 amino acids. Trimming removed 6 bases from V and 4 bases from J; junction bases left unmatched: 12. Germline V gene data show CDR1 as SQVTM and CDR2 as ANQGSEA. The CDR3 coding sequence is TGCAGCGTAAATCCAGTGGGACAGCCTTACAATGAGCAGTTCTTC. This gives the protein CSVNPVGQPYNEQFF.

The chain carries TRBV15 and TRBJ2-1, with D possibly being TRBD1 (7 bases). The CDR3 loop spans 13 amino acids. The germline V and J ends were trimmed by 5 bases and 6 bases, with 11 bases remaining between them. From germline, CDR1 is LNHNV and CDR2 YYDKDF (reference sequence). CDR3: CATSAGQLNEQFF. The CDR3 nucleotides are TGTGCCACCAGCGCGGGACAGCTCAATGAGCAGTTCTTC. Full variable domain (outside the CDR3, taken from reference TRBV15 and TRBJ2-1): DAMVIQNPRYQVTQFGKPVTLSCSQTLNHNVMYWYQQKSSQAPKLLFHYYDKDFNNEADTPDNFQSRRPNTSFCFLDIRSPGLGDTAMYLCATSAGQLNEQFFGPGTRLTVL.

This sequence joins TRBV4-1 and TRBJ2-5, with 11 nucleotides matching TRBD2. The CDR3 spans 15 residues. The ends lost 1 base at V and 5 bases at J; junction bases unmatched: 3. Germline V lookup: CDR1 MGHRA, CDR2 YSYEKL. CDR3 in amino acids: CASSQGLAGRETQYF. The DNA of the CDR3 is TGCGCCAGCAGCCAAGGACTAGCGGGGAGGGAGACCCAGTACTTC.

This clone has just one count. This chain uses TRBV7-9 with TRBJ1-5; unclear D gene. The CDR3 has 14 amino acids. Germline V gene lookup returns CDR1 SEHNR and CDR2 FQNEAQ (reference sequence). V was clipped by 3 bases and J by 3 bases, with 9 bases between them. As DNA, the CDR3 is TGTGCCAGCAGCTTGGGCGGTCCCAATCAGCCCCAGCATTTT. This gives the protein CASSLGGPNQPQHF. Full variable domain (rest looked up from reference TRBV7-9 and TRBJ1-5): DTGVSQNPRHKITKRGQNVTFRCDPISEHNRLYWYRQTLGQGPEFLTYFQNEAQLEKSRLLSDRFSAERPKGSFSTLEIQRTEQGDSAMYLCASSLGGPNQPQHFGDGTRLSIL.

The rearrangement uses TRBV6-1 and TRBJ2-7, with 9 positions matching TRBD1. This CDR3 region has 17 residues. CDR1 is MNHNS and CDR2 is SASEGT in the germline V gene. V shed 0 bases, J shed 6 bases, and the junction held 12 bases outside the gene matches. This chain's CDR3 is CASSEAFFGQGYFEQYF. The CDR3 coding sequence is TGTGCCAGCAGTGAAGCGTTTTTCGGACAGGGGTATTTCGAGCAGTACTTC.

This chain joins TRBV9 and TRBJ2-5; possibly TRBD1 for D (5 bases). The CDR3 is 13 amino acids. Germline V gives CDR1 SGDLS, CDR2 YYNGEE. V shed 2 bases and J shed 2 bases, with 7 bases lying between them. The CDR3 region is CASSVQGQETQYF. CDR3 nucleotides: TGTGCCAGCAGCGTCCAGGGTCAAGAGACCCAGTACTTC.

J is TRBJ1-5 and V is TRBV4-1, with 7 bases matching TRBD1. The CDR3 has 16 residues. V lost 3 bases, J lost 12 bases, and 17 bases stayed unmatched. In germline, CDR1 is MGHRA, CDR2 YSYEKL. The CDR3 DNA follows: TGCGCCAGCAGCCAGGGACAGCCCCGTTATGGAAGTGTCCAGCATTTT. Protein product: CASSQGQPRYGSVQHF.

V gene TRBV5-1 combines with J gene TRBJ2-3; possibly TRBD1 or TRBD2 for D (6 bases each). CDR3 length: 14 amino acids. CDR1 is SGHRS and CDR2 is YFSETQ in the germline V gene. V was shortened by 0 bases and J by 3 bases, with 8 bases between the two germline ends. CDR3 in DNA: TGCGCCAGCAGCTTGGCGGGGGCGACAGATACGCAGTATTTT. This gives the protein CASSLAGATDTQYF.

This chain links TRBV28 with TRBJ1-5; a possible D gene is TRBD1 (5 bases). CDR1 and CDR2 (germline): MDHEN, SYDVKM. Trimming pared 2 bases from V and 3 bases from J, leaving 17 bases between. The CDR3 is 17 residues long. The CDR3 reads CASSLGGGAGNNQPQHF. The DNA for the CDR3 is TGTGCCAGCAGTTTAGGGGGAGGGGCGGGAAACAATCAGCCCCAGCATTTT.

V usage is TRBV6-5 and J usage is TRBJ1-2; D not resolved. Germline V CDR1 and CDR2: MNHEY, SVGAGI. This CDR3 has 14 amino acids. Trimming took 8 bases from V and 2 from J, leaving 15 bases between them. CDR3 sequence reads: CASRNYVGNYGYTF. CDR3 nucleotide sequence: TGTGCCAGCCGAAATTATGTAGGGAACTATGGCTACACCTTC.

V is TRBV9 and J is TRBJ2-7; D perhaps matches TRBD2 (6 bases). This CDR3 spans 13 amino acids. Per germline, CDR1 SGDLS and CDR2 YYNGEE. The V and J ends lost 3 bases and 3 bases respectively, with 10 bases between them. Here the CDR3 DNA reads TGTGCCAGCAGCGCGGGAGCTTACTACGAGCAGTACTTC. This translates into CASSAGAYYEQYF.

The chain is built from TRBV15 and TRBJ2-1; TRBD1 or TRBD2 may be the D gene (5 bases each). V gave up 6 bases and J gave up 2 bases, with 8 bases separating them. The CDR3 length is 13 residues. In germline, CDR1 is LNHNV, CDR2 YYDKDF (reference sequence). The CDR3 DNA follows: TGTGCCACCAGTGAGGGGACCTACAATGAGCAGTTCTTC. It encodes CATSEGTYNEQFF. The full variable domain, rest sourced from reference TRBV15 and TRBJ2-1, is DAMVIQNPRYQVTQFGKPVTLSCSQTLNHNVMYWYQQKSSQAPKLLFHYYDKDFNNEADTPDNFQSRRPNTSFCFLDIRSPGLGDTAMYLCATSEGTYNEQFFGPGTRLTVL.

The CDR3 loop reads CASRTQEGTEAFF. CDR3 DNA sequence: TGTGCCAGCAGGACCCAGGAGGGGACTGAAGCTTTCTTT. The chain links TRBV12-3 or TRBV12-4 to TRBJ1-1; maybe TRBD1 (5 bases). The germline V and J ends were trimmed by 6 bases and 5 bases, with 13 bases remaining between them. The CDR3 is made up of 13 amino acids.

The chain joins TRBV7-2 to TRBJ2-7; D ambiguous. Trimming took 5 bases from V and 6 from J, leaving 20 bases between them. The CDR3 is 15 amino acids. The germline V gene has CDR1 SGHTA and CDR2 FQGNSA. DNA for the CDR3: TGTGCCAGCAGCCTGAACGAGATTGCCTACGCCGAGCAGTACTTC. This gives the protein CASSLNEIAYAEQYF.

The CDR3 DNA reads as TGCGCCAGCAGCCTGAGCGTCGGGGGCTACGAGCAGTACTTC. Amino acid sequence: CASSLSVGGYEQYF. This sequence joins TRBV5-1 and TRBJ2-7, with D possibly matching TRBD2 (6 bases). Germline V CDR1 and CDR2: SGHRS, YFSETQ. The length of the CDR3 is 14 residues. The V end lost 4 bases, the J end lost 3 bases, and 14 bases lay between the germline ends. The full variable domain, in which reference TRBV5-1 and TRBJ2-7 provide the parts outside the CDR3, is KAGVTQTPRYLIKTRGQQVTLSCSPISGHRSVSWYQQTPGQGLQFLFEYFSETQRNKGNFPGRFSGRQFSNSRSEMNVSTLELGDSALYLCASSLSVGGYEQYFGPGTRLTVT.

This clone was seen once. This chain connects TRBV7-6 to TRBJ2-3; D uncertain. The length of the CDR3 is 17 residues. V gave up 5 bases and J gave up 1 base, with 19 bases separating them. CDR1 and CDR2 (germline): SGHVS, FNYEAQ. The chain's CDR3 is CASSPGARRAGTDTQYF. Written as DNA, the CDR3 is TGTGCCAGCAGCCCGGGCGCTAGACGAGCTGGCACAGATACGCAGTATTTT.

The J gene is TRBJ1-1, the V gene TRBV27; D is uncertain. CDR1 MNHEY and CDR2 SMNVEV come from the germline V gene (reference sequence). The V end lost 5 bases, the J end lost 2 bases, and 15 bases lay between the germline ends. This CDR3 spans 15 amino acids. CDR3 protein: CASSRRKGYNTEAFF. DNA of the CDR3: TGTGCCAGCAGTCGAAGAAAAGGGTACAACACTGAAGCTTTCTTT.

This clone has a handful of counts. The rearrangement links TRBV5-6 to TRBJ1-1; TRBD1 is a possible D gene (6 bases). The length of the CDR3 is 17 residues. The germline gives CDR1 SGHDT, CDR2 YYEEEE. The germline V and J ends were trimmed by 4 bases and 4 bases, with 23 bases remaining between them. CDR3 DNA sequence: TGTGCCAGCAGCACCGGGATGGCAGGGGTACTGAGCACTGAAGCTTTCTTT. Translating gives CASSTGMAGVLSTEAFF.

The J gene is TRBJ2-5, the V gene TRBV12-5, with TRBD1 as a possible D gene (8 bases). CDR3 length: 15 amino acids. Germline CDR1 and CDR2: LGHNT and FRNRAP. Trimming removed 6 bases from V and 3 bases from J, with 17 bases in between. CDR3 in amino acids: CASGDGQGGEETQYF. The CDR3 DNA is TGTGCTAGTGGCGATGGACAGGGAGGGGAAGAGACCCAGTACTTC.

The chain recombines TRBV4-3 with TRBJ2-1, with TRBD2 as a possible D gene (6 bases). The germline V gene encodes CDR1 LGHNA and CDR2 YSLEER. The CDR3 has 16 amino acids. V was trimmed by 3 bases and J by 4 bases, leaving 16 bases between them. This chain's CDR3 is CASSQSMGGVYNEQFF. The CDR3 DNA is TGCGCCAGCAGCCAGTCTATGGGCGGGGTTTACAATGAGCAGTTCTTC.

The chain recombines TRBV12-3 or TRBV12-4 with TRBJ2-1, with D unresolved. V gave up 5 bases and J gave up 9 bases, with 14 bases separating them. This CDR3 is 13 amino acids long. CDR3 protein: CASSQLPAIEQFF. As DNA, the CDR3 is TGTGCCAGCAGTCAACTACCAGCGATTGAGCAGTTCTTC.

V and J are TRBV5-1 and TRBJ1-5; 8 bases align to TRBD1. The V segment lost 4 bases and the J segment 5 bases; nucleotides outside the gene matches: 5. The CDR3 is 14 amino acids. Germline CDR1 SGHRS, CDR2 YFSETQ. CDR3 amino acids: CASSPQGGHQPQHF. The CDR3 nucleotides read TGCGCCAGCAGCCCACAGGGGGGCCATCAGCCCCAGCATTTT.

In this sample, this clone turned up a few times. V is TRBV19 and J is TRBJ1-5; D may be TRBD1 (5 bases). The CDR3 has 14 amino acids. Germline V gives CDR1 LNHDA, CDR2 SQIVND (reference sequence). V lost 7 bases to trimming and J lost 3 bases, with 13 bases between them. CDR3 bases: TGTGCCAGTACCAAGGGACGGTCCAATCAGCCCCAGCATTTT. As protein: CASTKGRSNQPQHF.

This sequence joins TRBV9 and TRBJ1-3; perhaps TRBD1 as D (6 bases). CDR3 length: 15 amino acids. V shed 3 bases and J shed 5 bases, with 15 bases lying between them. In germline, CDR1 is SGDLS, CDR2 YYNGEE. The CDR3 DNA reads as TGTGCCAGCAGCGCAGGGGCAGGGTATCGAAACACCATATATTTT. Encoded protein: CASSAGAGYRNTIYF.